This T cell receptor beta chain was captured by sequencing in a study of blood T cell repertoires in COVID-19. CDR3 length: 14 residues. The V and J ends lost 2 bases and 8 bases respectively, with 15 bases between them. The germline V gene has CDR1 LNHDA and CDR2 SQIVND (reference sequence). Original handling: Nucleated cell number was recorded as an estimate derived from reference gene primer amplification. The data were produced by immunoSEQ multiplex PCR, yet TCRdb's version contains in-frame clones alone and is incomplete. That table gives V, J and clone size, and the DNA gave D and trimming. The sample has roughly 350,000 clones; around 87% are singletons.

The sequencing sample was made of peripheral blood. V is TRBV19 and J is TRBJ1-2, with D perhaps matching TRBD1 (6 bases). The origin of this receptor is a young woman with COVID-19, enrolled during active disease. The CDR3 region has the DNA TGTGCCAGTAGTATAAAAGGTACAGGGAGAGGCTACACCTTC. This sequence encodes CASSIKGTGRGYTF.